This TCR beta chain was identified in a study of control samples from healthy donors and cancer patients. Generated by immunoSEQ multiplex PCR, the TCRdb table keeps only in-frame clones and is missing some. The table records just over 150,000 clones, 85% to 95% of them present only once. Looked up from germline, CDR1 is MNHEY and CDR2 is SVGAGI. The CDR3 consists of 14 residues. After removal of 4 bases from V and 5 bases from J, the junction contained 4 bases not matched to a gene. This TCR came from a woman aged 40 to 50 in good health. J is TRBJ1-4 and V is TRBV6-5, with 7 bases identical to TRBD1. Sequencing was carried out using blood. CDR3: CASSWDRINEKLFF. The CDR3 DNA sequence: TGTGCCAGCAGTTGGGACAGAATAAATGAAAAACTGTTTTTT.